A selection of T cell receptor beta chains follows, all from one sample in a study of blood T cell repertoires in COVID-19. Here immunoSEQ multiplex PCR was the method, and the copy in TCRdb shows in-frame clones only, minus some. In the table there are 190,000 or so clones, around four fifths of which are singletons. The sample taken for sequencing was peripheral blood. The receptors shown here come from an elderly woman with active or convalescent COVID-19. Each CDR3 is given with its conserved first and last residue. The D gene is left open where the match is weak. The size entry is marked missing in some rows and otherwise reads once, few, many or a size class.

- TRBJ2-5 TRBV5-5 TRBD1 CASSLRPGQGYQETQYF TGTGCCAGCAGCTTACGCCCAGGACAGGGGTACCAAGAGACCCAGTACTTC
- TRBJ2-3 TRBV3-1/TRBV3-2 TRBD1 CASSPRQGTDTQYF TGTGCCAGCAGCCCCCGACAGGGTACAGATACGCAGTATTTT
once TRBJ2-7 TRBV5-1 TRBD2 CASSKPGLAGGGPYEQYF TGCGCCAGCAGCAAACCGGGACTAGCGGGGGGCGGCCCCTACGAGCAGTACTTC
- TRBJ2-5 TRBV5-6 - CASSLVRGNKETQYF TGTGCCAGCAGCTTGGTTAGGGGGAACAAAGAGACCCAGTACTTC
- TRBJ2-7 TRBV28 TRBD1 CASKTGGVNEQYF TGTGCCAGCAAGACAGGGGGTGTCAACGAGCAGTACTTC
- TRBJ1-2 TRBV19 - CASSMIQGPPTF TGTGCCAGTAGTATGATTCAGGGCCCTCCCACCTTC
- TRBJ2-2 TRBV7-9 - CASSHLGQSTGELFF TGTGCCAGCAGCCATCTAGGACAGTCCACCGGGGAGCTGTTTTTT
- TRBJ2-1 TRBV7-2 - CASSLVGRVHEQFF TGTGCCAGCAGCTTAGTCGGCCGGGTCCATGAGCAGTTCTTC
- TRBJ1-6 TRBV19 - CASSSSLYSYNSPLHF TGTGCCAGTAGTTCCTCTCTCTACTCCTATAATTCACCCCTCCACTTT
once TRBJ2-3 TRBV4-3 TRBD2 CASSQEPRASGGTGPDTQYF TGCGCCAGCAGCCAAGAGCCCCGGGCTAGCGGGGGCACCGGCCCAGATACGCAGTATTTT
- TRBJ1-6 TRBV9 TRBD1 CASSGRQGLGSPLHF TGTGCCAGCAGCGGACGACAGGGTTTAGGTTCACCCCTCCACTTT
- TRBJ2-5 TRBV7-8 - CASSPHSEVRRETQYF TGTGCCAGCAGCCCACATAGCGAGGTCCGTAGAGAGACCCAGTACTTC
- TRBJ1-1 TRBV30 - CAWDRVGNTEAFF TGTGCCTGGGACCGGGTCGGGAACACTGAAGCTTTCTTT
- TRBJ1-1 TRBV6-4 TRBD1 CASPRQGMEAFF TGTGCCAGCCCTCGACAGGGAATGGAAGCTTTCTTT
- TRBJ1-2 TRBV7-2 TRBD1 CASSSRQRDSGGYTF TGTGCCAGCAGCTCTCGCCAACGGGACAGCGGGGGCTACACCTTC
- TRBJ2-1 TRBV11-3 TRBD1 CASSPRTGGNNEQFF TGTGCCAGCAGCCCGCGGACAGGGGGGAACAATGAGCAGTTCTTC
- TRBJ1-4 TRBV7-9 TRBD1 CASSLGNSGQSEKLFF TGTGCCAGCAGCTTAGGGAACTCGGGACAGAGCGAAAAACTGTTTTTT
- TRBJ1-4 TRBV28 TRBD1 CASSDFRDRAAEKLFF TGTGCCAGCAGTGACTTCCGGGACAGGGCGGCGGAAAAACTGTTTTTT
many TRBJ2-7 TRBV30 TRBD1 CAWGGQGFYEQYF TGTGCCTGGGGGGGACAGGGTTTCTACGAGCAGTACTTC
- TRBJ1-4 TRBV4-1 - CASSRGRQVGEKLFF TGCGCCAGCAGCCGAGGCAGACAGGTCGGTGAAAAACTGTTTTTT
- TRBJ1-6 TRBV3-1/TRBV3-2 - CASSLRGLLTHF TGTGCCAGCAGCCTAAGAGGCCTATTAACCCACTTT
- TRBJ1-1 TRBV4-2 - CASSQVAGGNTEAFF TGTGCCAGCAGCCAAGTCGCGGGGGGTAACACTGAAGCTTTCTTT
- TRBJ1-2 TRBV5-4 - CASSFSQQLPYGYTF TGTGCCAGCAGCTTCAGTCAACAGTTACCCTATGGCTACACCTTC
- TRBJ1-4 TRBV5-1 TRBD1 CASSLVQGGEKLFF TGCGCCAGCAGCTTGGTGCAGGGGGGAGAAAAACTGTTTTTT
- TRBJ1-6 TRBV27 - CASSLIQGGTYNSPLHF TGTGCCAGCAGCCTGATACAGGGAGGGACCTATAATTCACCCCTCCACTTT
- TRBJ1-2 TRBV7-8 - CASSLDSGTNYGYTF TGTGCCAGCAGCTTAGATTCGGGAACTAACTATGGCTACACCTTC
once TRBJ2-6 TRBV28 TRBD1 CASSSRSLQGAVLRGNVLTF TGTGCCAGCAGTTCCCGAAGTTTACAGGGGGCTGTCCTAAGAGGCAACGTCCTGACTTTC
- TRBJ1-5 TRBV6-2/TRBV6-3 - CASSSLGGLDQPQHF TGTGCCAGCAGCTCCCTCGGAGGTCTGGATCAGCCCCAGCATTTT
- TRBJ1-4 TRBV11-2 - CASSPRGTGGEKLFF TGTGCCAGCAGCCCCCGGGGGACTGGGGGGGAAAAACTGTTTTTT
once TRBJ2-5 TRBV7-8 TRBD2 CASSSGTSGGQETQYF TGTGCCAGCAGCTCCGGGACTAGCGGGGGCCAAGAGACCCAGTACTTC
- TRBJ2-2 TRBV2 - CASRRTERHTGELFF TGTGCCAGCAGAAGGACAGAAAGACACACCGGGGAGCTGTTTTTT
few TRBJ1-2 TRBV15 - CATSRDLRDIGPYGYTF TGTGCCACCAGCAGAGATCTAAGGGACATCGGACCCTATGGCTACACCTTC
- TRBJ2-5 TRBV3-1/TRBV3-2 TRBD2 CASSPTSGIQETQYF TGTGCCAGCAGCCCGACTAGCGGGATACAAGAGACCCAGTACTTC
- TRBJ2-1 TRBV19 - CASSIDRRSSYNEQFF TGTGCCAGTAGTATAGATCGAAGGAGCTCCTACAATGAGCAGTTCTTC
- TRBJ1-1 TRBV7-8 - CASSLAVQGRDTEAFF TGTGCCAGCAGCTTAGCGGTACAGGGAAGGGACACTGAAGCTTTCTTT
few TRBJ2-2 TRBV19 - CASSTGNYGGELFF TGTGCCAGTAGTACCGGGAACTACGGCGGGGAGCTGTTTTTT
once TRBJ1-2 TRBV28 - CAGGSPYGYTF TGTGCCGGGGGCAGTCCTTATGGCTACACCTTC
- TRBJ1-2 TRBV14 - CASSQERLGFYGYTF TGTGCCAGCAGCCAAGAGCGACTCGGATTCTATGGCTACACCTTC
- TRBJ2-1 TRBV19 - CASSMVWGTHNEQFF TGTGCCAGTAGTATGGTGTGGGGCACCCACAATGAGCAGTTCTTC
- TRBJ1-2 TRBV28 - CASSIAGANYGYTF TGTGCCAGCAGTATAGCGGGTGCAAACTATGGCTACACCTTC
- TRBJ1-1 TRBV30 - CAWNGQQGAEAFF TGTGCCTGGAACGGGCAGCAGGGCGCTGAAGCTTTCTTT
- TRBJ1-6 TRBV6-5 - CASSSRDNSPLHF TGTGCCAGCAGTTCCCGGGATAATTCACCCCTCCACTTT
- TRBJ1-4 TRBV6-1 - CASSAYSWHRKGGEKLFF TGTGCCAGCAGTGCGTACTCCTGGCACCGAAAAGGCGGGGAAAAACTGTTTTTT
few TRBJ2-7 TRBV28 - CASSLGTWSYEQYF TGTGCCAGCAGTTTAGGGACATGGTCCTACGAGCAGTACTTC
- TRBJ1-4 TRBV7-8 - CASSLVQGPSGKLFF TGTGCCAGCAGCTTAGTACAGGGCCCTAGTGGGAAACTGTTTTTT
- TRBJ1-4 TRBV7-9 - CASSLASGGEKLFF TGTGCCAGCAGCTTAGCGTCGGGAGGGGAAAAACTGTTTTTT
- TRBJ1-3 TRBV4-1 - CASSQFVQVAGNTIYF TGCGCCAGCAGCCAATTTGTTCAGGTTGCGGGAAACACCATATATTTT
once TRBJ1-2 TRBV7-9 - CASSLGAALRHGYTF TGTGCCAGCAGCTTAGGAGCAGCACTACGTCATGGCTACACCTTC
once TRBJ2-7 TRBV11-2 TRBD2 CASSIYSGGAYEQYF TGTGCCAGCAGCATCTATAGCGGGGGGGCCTACGAGCAGTACTTC
- TRBJ1-1 TRBV12-3/TRBV12-4 - CASSYRGEAFF TGTGCCAGCAGTTATAGGGGGGAAGCTTTCTTT
many TRBJ2-7 TRBV28 TRBD1 CASSPPDRAVQLNF TGTGCCAGCAGTCCTCCGGACAGGGCTGTTCAGCTGAACTTC
- TRBJ1-1 TRBV5-1 - CASSFGTEMGEAFF TGCGCCAGCAGCTTCGGAACGGAGATGGGTGAAGCTTTCTTT
- TRBJ2-3 TRBV9 - CASSVSVATPDTQYF TGTGCCAGCAGCGTAAGCGTAGCGACTCCAGATACGCAGTATTTT